This is a list of T cell receptor beta chains from one sample in a study of tumor and adjacent non-tumor tissue in lung cancer. Via MiXCR, TCRdb re-called the multiplex PCR reads, giving one row per CDR3 protein. The sample lists roughly 74,000 distinct CDR3 sequences, about 80% occurring once. The sequenced sample was distant non-tumor lung tissue. These receptors originate from a man between 65 and 85 years old with non-small cell lung cancer. The CDR3 runs from the conserved cysteine through the conserved F or W. D genes are given only for firm matches. Clone size, where shown, is once, few, many, or a class for clones that have expanded.

size: -; V: TRBV11-2; D: -; J: TRBJ2-1; CDR3: CISSLQGVANEQFF; DNA: TGTATCAGCAGCTTACAGGGAGTAGCAAATGAGCAGTTCTTC
size: -; V: TRBV29-1; D: -; J: TRBJ1-1; CDR3: CSVEDLGTEAVF; DNA: TGCAGCGTTGAAGACTTAGGAACAGAAGCTGTCTTT
size: -; V: TRBV11-1; D: -; J: TRBJ2-2; CDR3: CASSLGRWTLDTGELFF; DNA: TGTGCCAGCAGCTTAGGGCGCTGGACACTAGACACTGGGGAGCTGTTTTTT
size: -; V: TRBV10-3; D: -; J: TRBJ1-2; CDR3: CAISTEQRHGYTF; DNA: TGTGCCATTAGTACTGAGCAACGCCACGGCTACACCTTC
size: -; V: TRBV28; D: -; J: TRBJ2-3; CDR3: CASSLGDTQNF; DNA: TGTGCCAGCAGTTTGGGGGATACGCAGAATTTT
size: -; V: TRBV6-1; D: TRBD1; J: TRBJ1-5; CDR3: CAGRETGDSNQPQDF; DNA: TGTGCCGGCAGGGAGACAGGGGATAGCAATCAGCCCCAGGATTTT
size: -; V: TRBV6-5; D: TRBD2; J: TRBJ2-2; CDR3: CASSQAGGYIGELFF; DNA: TGTGCCAGTAGTCAGGCGGGAGGGTACATCGGGGAGCTGTTTTTT
size: many; V: TRBV5-4; D: TRBD2; J: TRBJ2-3; CDR3: CASSAERTSQDTQYF; DNA: TGTGCCAGCAGCGCCGAACGGACTAGCCAAGATACGCAGTATTTT
size: -; V: TRBV6-5; D: TRBD1; J: TRBJ2-1; CDR3: CASGGWDRAYNEQFF; DNA: TGTGCCAGTGGGGGATGGGACAGGGCCTACAATGAACAGTTCTTC
size: -; V: TRBV6-6; D: -; J: TRBJ2-7; CDR3: CARSYAENREEQYF; DNA: TGTGCCAGAAGTTACGCGGAAAACAGGGAAGAGCAGTACTTC
size: -; V: TRBV11-2; D: TRBD2; J: TRBJ2-5; CDR3: CSSSLALAGGTQETHYF; DNA: TGTTCCAGCAGCTTAGCGTTAGCGGGGGGTACTCAAGAGACCCATTACTTC
size: once; V: TRBV11-2; D: -; J: TRBJ1-2; CDR3: CASSVQWGNYVYTF; DNA: TGTGCCAGCAGCGTTCAGTGGGGGAATTATGTCTACACCTTC
size: -; V: TRBV5-6; D: -; J: TRBJ2-7; CDR3: CASSLVSRNSYEQYF; DNA: TGTGCCAGCAGCTTGGTGAGCCGTAACTCCTACGAGCAGTACTTC
size: -; V: TRBV6-1; D: -; J: TRBJ2-1; CDR3: CASTPGTRGNVQFF; DNA: TGTGCCAGCACTCCGGGGACACGGGGCAATGTGCAGTTCTTC
size: -; V: TRBV12-5; D: -; J: TRBJ1-5; CDR3: CASGFDSNQSQHF; DNA: TGTGCTAGCGGTTTTGACAGCAATCAGTCCCAGCATTTT
size: -; V: TRBV4-1; D: -; J: TRBJ2-7; CDR3: CVSNRTLTGEGDEQYF; DNA: TGCGTCAGTAACCGGACACTAACGGGAGAGGGGGACGAGCAGTACTTC
size: -; V: TRBV6-1; D: -; J: TRBJ1-2; CDR3: CASEPVMAGSGGGSYGYTF; DNA: TGTGCCAGCGAACCCGTAATGGCGGGGTCTGGAGGCGGAAGCTATGGCTACACCTTC
size: -; V: TRBV28; D: -; J: TRBJ1-2; CDR3: CDTSAMSRDGYTF; DNA: TGTGACACCAGTGCCATGTCTAGGGATGGATACACCTTC
size: -; V: TRBV28; D: TRBD1; J: TRBJ2-7; CDR3: CARTRPGQGEVEQYF; DNA: TGTGCCAGAACCCGACCGGGACAGGGGGAGGTTGAGCAGTACTTC
size: -; V: TRBV12-3/TRBV12-4; D: -; J: TRBJ2-5; CDR3: CTSSFIGAEEETQYF; DNA: TGTACCAGCAGTTTTATCGGAGCCGAGGAAGAGACCCAGTACTTC
size: once; V: TRBV4-1; D: TRBD2; J: TRBJ2-1; CDR3: CASSLKPPSGSPINNEQFF; DNA: TGCGCCAGCAGCCTGAAACCACCCAGCGGGAGTCCTATTAATAATGAGCAGTTCTTC
size: -; V: TRBV6-5; D: -; J: TRBJ1-1; CDR3: CASTYSPRENTEVFF; DNA: TGCGCCAGCACTTACTCGCCCCGGGAGAACACTGAAGTTTTCTTT
size: -; V: TRBV5-1; D: -; J: TRBJ1-5; CDR3: CAFKPGHSNQPQHF; DNA: TGCGCCTTCAAACCGGGTCATAGCAATCAGCCTCAGCATTTT
size: -; V: TRBV7-7; D: -; J: TRBJ2-2; CDR3: CANSLAQVGNYPNTGELFF; DNA: TGTGCAAACAGCTTAGCGCAGGTTGGAAACTACCCGAACACCGGGGAGCTGTTTTTT
size: once; V: TRBV20-1; D: -; J: TRBJ2-3; CDR3: CSDQIPGENQPQYF; DNA: TGCAGTGATCAAATACCCGGGGAGAATCAGCCCCAGTATTTT
size: -; V: TRBV30; D: TRBD2; J: TRBJ2-7; CDR3: CAVKAGVDEQYF; DNA: TGTGCCGTAAAAGCGGGAGTCGACGAGCAGTACTTC
size: -; V: TRBV28; D: -; J: TRBJ2-6; CDR3: CASSSLRGSGPNVLSF; DNA: TGTGCCAGCAGTTCTCTCAGGGGCTCTGGGCCCAACGTCCTGAGTTTC
size: -; V: TRBV11-2; D: -; J: TRBJ1-1; CDR3: CASSLAEMVMKTETFF; DNA: TGTGCCAGCAGCTTAGCGGAGATGGTGATGAAGACTGAAACTTTCTTT
size: -; V: TRBV20-1; D: -; J: TRBJ1-5; CDR3: CSARLADTQHF; DNA: TGCAGTGCTAGATTAGCAGATACGCAGCATTTT
size: many; V: TRBV12-3/TRBV12-4; D: -; J: TRBJ2-1; CDR3: CASKDGSSYNEQFF; DNA: TGTGCCAGCAAGGACGGGAGCTCCTACAATGAGCAGTTCTTC
size: -; V: TRBV5-1; D: TRBD2; J: TRBJ2-1; CDR3: CASSSGLGVNNEQFF; DNA: TGCGCCAGCAGTTCGGGACTAGGGGTGAACAATGAGCAGTTCTTC
size: -; V: TRBV11-2; D: -; J: TRBJ1-1; CDR3: CTSSFTNSRNTEAFF; DNA: TGTACCAGCAGCTTCACCAATTCAAGGAACACCGAAGCTTTCTTT
size: -; V: TRBV6-1; D: TRBD2; J: TRBJ2-3; CDR3: CASTKLAGGSGDIQYF; DNA: TGTGCCAGCACCAAACTAGCGGGGGGTTCCGGGGATATACAGTATTTT
size: -; V: TRBV5-5; D: -; J: TRBJ2-7; CDR3: CPSSLDVTGNTYEQYF; DNA: TGTCCCAGCAGCTTGGACGTGACCGGGAACACCTACGAGCAGTACTTC
size: -; V: TRBV29-1; D: -; J: TRBJ2-1; CDR3: CIVEGVPVGYEQFF; DNA: TGCATCGTTGAAGGTGTCCCGGTGGGATATGAGCAGTTCTTC
size: -; V: TRBV11-2; D: -; J: TRBJ2-1; CDR3: CSSKPGNEQFF; DNA: TGTTCCAGCAAGCCGGGCAATGAGCAGTTCTTC
size: once; V: TRBV6-1; D: TRBD2; J: TRBJ2-1; CDR3: CASRGTSGVNEQFF; DNA: TGTGCCAGCAGAGGTACTAGCGGAGTCAATGAGCAGTTCTTC
size: many; V: TRBV20-1; D: -; J: TRBJ1-2; CDR3: CSASRGPNYGYTF; DNA: TGCAGTGCTAGTAGGGGACCCAACTATGGCTACACCTTC
size: -; V: TRBV6-5; D: TRBD1; J: TRBJ2-5; CDR3: CVSSSRQGFRETQYF; DNA: TGTGTCAGCAGTTCTCGACAGGGTTTCAGGGAGACCCAGTACTTC
size: -; V: TRBV6-2/TRBV6-3; D: -; J: TRBJ2-3; CDR3: CASSGYMGNTQYF; DNA: TGTGCCAGCAGCGGGTACATGGGGAATACGCAGTATTTT
size: few; V: TRBV11-3; D: -; J: TRBJ1-2; CDR3: CASSPRRNYGYSF; DNA: TGTGCCAGTAGCCCGCGACGGAACTATGGCTACTCCTTC
size: -; V: TRBV14; D: -; J: TRBJ2-7; CDR3: CASSYSTSYEQYF; DNA: TGTGCCAGCAGCTACTCCACTAGCTACGAGCAGTACTTC
size: -; V: TRBV6-2/TRBV6-3; D: -; J: TRBJ1-2; CDR3: CPSSTDRTNYGYKF; DNA: TGTCCCAGCAGTACAGACAGGACTAACTATGGCTACAAGTTC